The sequence of this TCR beta chain was determined in a study of regulatory T cells in long-lasting Graves disease. V was pared by 1 base and J by 3 bases, with 15 bases between. CDR3 length: 16 residues. Germline CDR1 is MGHRA and CDR2 is YSYEKL. HTBI primers from iRepertoire and Arm-PCR of CDR3 regions yielded the TCR beta libraries. One entry per CDR3 protein, called by TCRdb with MiXCR from the multiplex PCR reads. The table lists around 460,000 distinct CDR3 sequences, 14% of them singletons. Time point in this sample: newly diagnosed GD, antithyroid drugs for less than 3 months. Researchers made the TCR library from RNA that was extracted from PBMCs. This clonotype came up many times. This same sample was also part of a study on T cells in Graves' hyperthyroidism and ophthalmopathy. That report notes: Clonotypes that were expanded in thyroid above 0.001 mostly appeared in blood too. The model anticipated ophthalmopathy a median about 7.1 months pre-onset.

The sequence was collected from a woman aged 45-65 years with Graves disease. Source: peripheral blood mononuclear cells (PBMCs), taken at new diagnosis, from a patient treated with antithyroid drugs. The V and J genes are TRBV4-1 and TRBJ2-5; D unclear. CDR3 coding DNA: TGCGCCAGCAGCCAAGTGGTGGCAAGAACTAAAGAGACCCAGTACTTC. Translated, it gives CASSQVVARTKETQYF.